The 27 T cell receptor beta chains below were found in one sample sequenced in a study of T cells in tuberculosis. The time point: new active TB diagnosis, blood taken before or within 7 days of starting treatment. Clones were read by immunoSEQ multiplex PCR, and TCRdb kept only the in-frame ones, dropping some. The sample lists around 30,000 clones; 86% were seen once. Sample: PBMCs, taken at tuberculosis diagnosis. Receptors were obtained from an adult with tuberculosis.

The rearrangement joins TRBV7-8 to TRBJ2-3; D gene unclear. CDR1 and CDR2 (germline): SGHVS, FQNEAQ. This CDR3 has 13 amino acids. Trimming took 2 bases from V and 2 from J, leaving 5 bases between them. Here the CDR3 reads CASSLINTDTQYF. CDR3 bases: TGTGCCAGCAGCTTAATTAACACAGATACGCAGTATTTT.

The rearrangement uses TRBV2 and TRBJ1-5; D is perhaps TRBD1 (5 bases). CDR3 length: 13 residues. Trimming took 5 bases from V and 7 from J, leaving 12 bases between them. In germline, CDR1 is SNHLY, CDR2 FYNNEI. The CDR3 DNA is TGTGCCAGCAGTTCCCAGGGAGGGCAGCCCCAGCATTTT. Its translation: CASSSQGGQPQHF.

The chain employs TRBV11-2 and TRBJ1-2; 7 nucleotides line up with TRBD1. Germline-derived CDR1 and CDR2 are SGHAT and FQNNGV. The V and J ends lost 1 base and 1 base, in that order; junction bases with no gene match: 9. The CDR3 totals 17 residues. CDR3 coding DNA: TGTGCCAGCAGCTTAGGTCCCAGGGGGAAGGTTAACTATGGCTACACCTTC. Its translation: CASSLGPRGKVNYGYTF.

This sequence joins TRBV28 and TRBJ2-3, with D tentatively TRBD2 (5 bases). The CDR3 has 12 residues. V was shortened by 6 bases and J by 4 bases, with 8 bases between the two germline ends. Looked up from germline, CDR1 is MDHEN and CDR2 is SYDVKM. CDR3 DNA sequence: TGTGCCAGCAGGTCACTAGCAGATACGCAGTATTTT. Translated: CASRSLADTQYF.

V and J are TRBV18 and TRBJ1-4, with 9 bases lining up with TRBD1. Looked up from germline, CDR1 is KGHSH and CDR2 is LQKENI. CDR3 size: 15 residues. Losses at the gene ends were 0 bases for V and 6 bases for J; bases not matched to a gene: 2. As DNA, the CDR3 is TGTGCCAGCTCACCACCGGGGGACAGGGATGAAAAACTGTTTTTT. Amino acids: CASSPPGDRDEKLFF.

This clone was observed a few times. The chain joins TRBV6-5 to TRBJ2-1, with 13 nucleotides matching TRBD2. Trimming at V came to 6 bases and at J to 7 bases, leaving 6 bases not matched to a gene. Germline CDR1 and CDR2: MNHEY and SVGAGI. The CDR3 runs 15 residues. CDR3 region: CASRPGTSGNNEQFF. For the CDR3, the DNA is TGTGCCAGCAGACCCGGGACTAGCGGGAATAATGAGCAGTTCTTC.

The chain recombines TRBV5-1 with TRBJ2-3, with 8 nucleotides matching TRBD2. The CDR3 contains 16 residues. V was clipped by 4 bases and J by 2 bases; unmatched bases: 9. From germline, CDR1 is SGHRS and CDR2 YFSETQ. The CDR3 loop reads CASSGSGSRFTDTQYF. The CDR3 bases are TGCGCCAGCAGCGGCAGCGGGAGCCGATTCACAGATACGCAGTATTTT.

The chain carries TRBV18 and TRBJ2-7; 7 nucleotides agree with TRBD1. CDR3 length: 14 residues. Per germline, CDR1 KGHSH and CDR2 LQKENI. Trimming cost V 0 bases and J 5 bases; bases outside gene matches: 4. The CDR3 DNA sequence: TGTGCCAGCTCACCACCAGGGGGCGCTAACGAGCAGTACTTC. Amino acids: CASSPPGGANEQYF.

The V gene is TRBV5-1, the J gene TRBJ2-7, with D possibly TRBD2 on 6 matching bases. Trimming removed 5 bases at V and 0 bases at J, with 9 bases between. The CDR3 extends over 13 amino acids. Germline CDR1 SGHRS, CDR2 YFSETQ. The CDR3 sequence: CASSSGSSYEQYF. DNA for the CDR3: TGCGCCAGCAGTTCCGGGAGCTCCTACGAGCAGTACTTC.

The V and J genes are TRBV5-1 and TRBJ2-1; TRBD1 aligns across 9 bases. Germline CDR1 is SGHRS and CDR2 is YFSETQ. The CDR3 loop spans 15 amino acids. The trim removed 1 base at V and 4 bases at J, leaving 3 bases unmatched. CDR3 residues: CASSLTGGVYNEQFF. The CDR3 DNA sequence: TGCGCCAGCAGCTTGACAGGGGGCGTTTACAATGAGCAGTTCTTC.

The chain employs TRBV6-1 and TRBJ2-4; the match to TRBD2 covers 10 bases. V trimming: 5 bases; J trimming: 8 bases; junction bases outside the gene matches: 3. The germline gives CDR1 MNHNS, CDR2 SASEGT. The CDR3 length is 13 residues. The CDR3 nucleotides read TGTGCCAGCAGTTTTCTAGCGGGGGACATTCAGTACTTC. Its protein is CASSFLAGDIQYF.

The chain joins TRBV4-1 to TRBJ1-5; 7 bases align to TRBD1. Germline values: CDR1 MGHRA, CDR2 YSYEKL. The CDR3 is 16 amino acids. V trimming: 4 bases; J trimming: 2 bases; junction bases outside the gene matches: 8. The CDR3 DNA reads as TGCGCCAGCAGCCGGGGAATGCAGGGGGGCAATCAGCCCCAGCATTTT. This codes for CASSRGMQGGNQPQHF.

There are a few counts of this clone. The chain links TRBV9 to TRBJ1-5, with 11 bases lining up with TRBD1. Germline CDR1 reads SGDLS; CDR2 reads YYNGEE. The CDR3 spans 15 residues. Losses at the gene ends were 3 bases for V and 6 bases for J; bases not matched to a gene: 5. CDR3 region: CASSAGQGEVQPQHF. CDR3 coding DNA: TGTGCCAGCAGCGCGGGACAGGGGGAGGTTCAGCCCCAGCATTTT.

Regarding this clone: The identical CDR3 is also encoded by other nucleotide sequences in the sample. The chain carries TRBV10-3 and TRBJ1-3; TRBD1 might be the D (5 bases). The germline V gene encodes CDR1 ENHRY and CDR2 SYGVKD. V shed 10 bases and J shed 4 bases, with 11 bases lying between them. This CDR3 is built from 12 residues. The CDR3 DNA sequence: TGTGCCACCGGGGGTTCCGGAAACACCATATATTTT. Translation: CATGGSGNTIYF.

The DNA of the CDR3 is TGTGCCAGCAGTGACAGGGGAGACGGGGAGCTGTTTTTT. Encoded protein: CASSDRGDGELFF. The chain combines TRBV6-6 with TRBJ2-2; 8 bases fit TRBD1. This CDR3 region has 13 residues. V shed 5 bases, J shed 7 bases, and the junction held 3 bases outside the gene matches. Germline lookup yields CDR1 MNHNY and CDR2 SVGAGI (reference sequence).

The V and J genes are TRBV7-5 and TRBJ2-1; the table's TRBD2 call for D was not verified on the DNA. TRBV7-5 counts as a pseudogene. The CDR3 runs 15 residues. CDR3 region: CARSLDREVHNEQFF. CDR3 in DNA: TGTGCCAGAAGCTTAGACCGGGAGGTACACAATGAGCAGTTCTTC.

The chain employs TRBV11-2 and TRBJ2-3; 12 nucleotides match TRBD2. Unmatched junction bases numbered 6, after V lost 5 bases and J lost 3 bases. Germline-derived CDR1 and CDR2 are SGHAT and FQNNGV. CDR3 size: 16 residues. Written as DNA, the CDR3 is TGTGCCAGCAGCCCGACTAGCGGGAGTAGGACAGATACGCAGTATTTT. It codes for CASSPTSGSRTDTQYF.

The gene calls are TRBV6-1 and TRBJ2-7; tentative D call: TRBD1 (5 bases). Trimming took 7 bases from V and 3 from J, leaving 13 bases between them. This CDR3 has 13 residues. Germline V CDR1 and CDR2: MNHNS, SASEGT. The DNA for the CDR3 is TGTGCCAGCACCCCCCAGGGAAACTACGAGCAGTACTTC. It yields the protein CASTPQGNYEQYF.

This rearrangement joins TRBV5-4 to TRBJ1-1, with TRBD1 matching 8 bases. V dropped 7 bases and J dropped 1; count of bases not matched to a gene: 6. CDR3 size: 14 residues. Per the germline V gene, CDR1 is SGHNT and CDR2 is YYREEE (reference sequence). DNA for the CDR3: TGTGCCAGCTTCTGGACAGGGAGGAACACTGAAGCTTTCTTT. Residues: CASFWTGRNTEAFF.

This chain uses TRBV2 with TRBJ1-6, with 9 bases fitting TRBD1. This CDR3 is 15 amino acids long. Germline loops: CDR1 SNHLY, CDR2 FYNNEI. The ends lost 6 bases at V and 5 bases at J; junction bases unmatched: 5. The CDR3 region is CASRGQGINNSPLHF. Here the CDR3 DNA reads TGTGCCAGCAGGGGACAGGGAATTAATAATTCACCCCTCCACTTT.

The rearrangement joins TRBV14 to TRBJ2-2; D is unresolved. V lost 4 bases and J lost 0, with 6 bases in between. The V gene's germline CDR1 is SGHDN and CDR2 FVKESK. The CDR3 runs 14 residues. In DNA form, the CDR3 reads TGTGCCAGCAGCCCTAGGTCGAACACCGGGGAGCTGTTTTTT. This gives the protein CASSPRSNTGELFF.

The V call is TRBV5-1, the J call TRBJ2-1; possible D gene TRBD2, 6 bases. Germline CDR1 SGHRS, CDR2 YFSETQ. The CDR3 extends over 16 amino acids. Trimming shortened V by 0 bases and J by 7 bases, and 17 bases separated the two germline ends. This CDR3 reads CASSLVAVSLGNEQFF. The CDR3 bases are TGCGCCAGCAGCTTGGTAGCGGTTTCCTTAGGGAATGAGCAGTTCTTC.

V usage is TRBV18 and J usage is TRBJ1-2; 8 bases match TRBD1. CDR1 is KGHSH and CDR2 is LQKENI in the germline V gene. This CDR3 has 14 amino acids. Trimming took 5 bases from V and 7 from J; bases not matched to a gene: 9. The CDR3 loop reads CASSTRGLDLGYTF. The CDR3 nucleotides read TGTGCCAGCTCAACCAGGGGGCTGGATCTTGGCTACACCTTC.

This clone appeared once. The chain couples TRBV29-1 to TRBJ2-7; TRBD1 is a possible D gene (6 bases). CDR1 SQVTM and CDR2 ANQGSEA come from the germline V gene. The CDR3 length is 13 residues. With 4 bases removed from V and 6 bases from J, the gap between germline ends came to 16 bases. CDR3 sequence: CSVARTERLEQYF. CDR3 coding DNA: TGCAGCGTTGCGAGGACAGAGCGACTCGAGCAGTACTTC.

This CDR3 is CASGPPGLRGQGEQFF. CDR3 DNA: TGTGCCAGCGGCCCTCCGGGACTAAGAGGCCAAGGTGAGCAGTTCTTC. V usage is TRBV27 and J usage is TRBJ2-1; 7 nucleotides match TRBD2. J lost 9 bases, V lost 8 bases, and 19 bases had no gene match. CDR1 and CDR2 from the germline V gene are MNHEY and SMNVEV (reference sequence). This CDR3 comprises 16 residues.

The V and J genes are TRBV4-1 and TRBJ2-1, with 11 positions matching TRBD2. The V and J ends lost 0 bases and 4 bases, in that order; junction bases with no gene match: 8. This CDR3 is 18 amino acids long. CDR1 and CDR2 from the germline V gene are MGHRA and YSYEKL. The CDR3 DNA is TGCGCCAGCAGCCAAGACCCCCCCACTAGCGGGGGTTACAATGAGCAGTTCTTC. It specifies CASSQDPPTSGGYNEQFF.

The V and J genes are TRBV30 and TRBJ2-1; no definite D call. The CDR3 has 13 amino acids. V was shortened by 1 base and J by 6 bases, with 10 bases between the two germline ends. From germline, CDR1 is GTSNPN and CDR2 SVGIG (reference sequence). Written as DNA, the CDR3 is TGTGCCTGGAGTGGCACAGCATTCAATGAGCAGTTCTTC. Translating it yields CAWSGTAFNEQFF.